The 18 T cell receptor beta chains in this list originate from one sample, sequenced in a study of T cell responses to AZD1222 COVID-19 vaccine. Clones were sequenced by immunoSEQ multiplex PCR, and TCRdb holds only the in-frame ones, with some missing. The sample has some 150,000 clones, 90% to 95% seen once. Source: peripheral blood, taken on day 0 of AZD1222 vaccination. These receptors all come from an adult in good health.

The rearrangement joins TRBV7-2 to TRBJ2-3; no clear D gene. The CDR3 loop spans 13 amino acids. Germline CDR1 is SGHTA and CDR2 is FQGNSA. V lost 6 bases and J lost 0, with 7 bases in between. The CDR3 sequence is CASSNPSTDTQYF. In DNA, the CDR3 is TGTGCCAGCAGTAACCCAAGCACAGATACGCAGTATTTT.

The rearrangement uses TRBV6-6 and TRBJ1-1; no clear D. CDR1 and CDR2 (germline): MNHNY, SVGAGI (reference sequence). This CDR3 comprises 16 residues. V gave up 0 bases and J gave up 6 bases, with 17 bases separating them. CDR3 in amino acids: CASSYSSSSRRAEAFF. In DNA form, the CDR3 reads TGTGCCAGCAGTTACTCGAGCTCGTCAAGGAGGGCTGAAGCTTTCTTT.

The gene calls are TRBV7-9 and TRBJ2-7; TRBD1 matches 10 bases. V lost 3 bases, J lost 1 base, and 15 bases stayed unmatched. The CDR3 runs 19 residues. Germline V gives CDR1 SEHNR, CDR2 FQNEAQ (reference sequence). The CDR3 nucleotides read TGTGCCAGCAGCTTGGTGGGACAGGGGATAGCGGGGTTTTCCTACGAGCAGTACTTC. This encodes CASSLVGQGIAGFSYEQYF.

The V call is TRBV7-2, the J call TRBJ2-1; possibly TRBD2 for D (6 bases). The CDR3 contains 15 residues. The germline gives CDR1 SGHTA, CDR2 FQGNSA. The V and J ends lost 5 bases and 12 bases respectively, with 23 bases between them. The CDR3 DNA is TGTGCCAGCAGCGTACGGGACTCCCCGGCGGTTGGGCAGTTCTTC. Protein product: CASSVRDSPAVGQFF.

The CDR3 sequence is CASSLEPSGANVLTF. CDR3 sequence (DNA): TGCGCCAGCAGCTTGGAACCCTCTGGGGCCAACGTCCTGACTTTC. The genes are TRBV5-1 and TRBJ2-6; no clear D gene. V gave up 0 bases and J gave up 0 bases, with 4 bases separating them. The CDR3 contains 15 residues. CDR1 is SGHRS, CDR2 YFSETQ, per germline.

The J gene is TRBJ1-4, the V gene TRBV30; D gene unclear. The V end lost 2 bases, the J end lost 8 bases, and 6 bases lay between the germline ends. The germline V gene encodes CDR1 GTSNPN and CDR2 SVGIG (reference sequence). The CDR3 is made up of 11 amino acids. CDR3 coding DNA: TGTGCCTGGAGTAGCGGGGAAAAACTGTTTTTT. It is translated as CAWSSGEKLFF.

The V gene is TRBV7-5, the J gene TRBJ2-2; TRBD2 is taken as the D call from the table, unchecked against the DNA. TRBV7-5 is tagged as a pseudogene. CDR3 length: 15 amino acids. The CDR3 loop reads CVRSFPQRDTGELFF. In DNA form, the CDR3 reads TGTGTCAGAAGCTTTCCCCAGAGGGACACCGGGGAGCTGTTTTTT.

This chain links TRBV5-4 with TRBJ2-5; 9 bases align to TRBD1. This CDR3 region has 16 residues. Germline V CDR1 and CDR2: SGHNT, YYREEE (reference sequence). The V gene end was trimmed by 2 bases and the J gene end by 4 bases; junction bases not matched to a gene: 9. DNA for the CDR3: TGTGCCAGCAGCTTTACGGGGGGACAGGGAGCAGAGACCCAGTACTTC. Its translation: CASSFTGGQGAETQYF. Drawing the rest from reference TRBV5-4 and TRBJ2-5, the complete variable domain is ETGVTQSPTHLIKTRGQQVTLRCSSQSGHNTVSWYQQALGQGPQFIFQYYREEENGRGNFPPRFSGLQFPNYSSELNVNALELDDSALYLCASSFTGGQGAETQYFGPGTRLLVL.

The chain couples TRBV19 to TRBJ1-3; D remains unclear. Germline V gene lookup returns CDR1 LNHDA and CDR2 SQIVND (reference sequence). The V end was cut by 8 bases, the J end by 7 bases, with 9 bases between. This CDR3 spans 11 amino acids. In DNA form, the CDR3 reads TGTGCCAGTTGGGAAGGGAACACCATATATTTT. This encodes CASWEGNTIYF.

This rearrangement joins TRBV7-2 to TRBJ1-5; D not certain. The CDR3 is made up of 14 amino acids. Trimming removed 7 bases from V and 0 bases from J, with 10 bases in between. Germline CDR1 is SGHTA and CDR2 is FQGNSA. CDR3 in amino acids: CASTSEHSNQPQHF. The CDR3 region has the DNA TGTGCCAGCACCTCTGAGCATAGCAATCAGCCCCAGCATTTT.

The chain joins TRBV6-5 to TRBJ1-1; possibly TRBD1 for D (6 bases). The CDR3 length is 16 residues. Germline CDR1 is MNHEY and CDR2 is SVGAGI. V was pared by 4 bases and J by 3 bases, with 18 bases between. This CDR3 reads CASSSRRTVVDTEAFF. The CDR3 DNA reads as TGTGCCAGCAGTTCCCGTCGGACAGTGGTCGACACTGAAGCTTTCTTT.

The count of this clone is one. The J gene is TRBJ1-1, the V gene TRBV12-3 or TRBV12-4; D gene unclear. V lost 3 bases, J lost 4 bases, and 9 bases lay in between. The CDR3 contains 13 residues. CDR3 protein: CASSFVGSTEAFF. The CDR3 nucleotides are TGTGCCAGCAGTTTTGTGGGGAGCACTGAAGCTTTCTTT.

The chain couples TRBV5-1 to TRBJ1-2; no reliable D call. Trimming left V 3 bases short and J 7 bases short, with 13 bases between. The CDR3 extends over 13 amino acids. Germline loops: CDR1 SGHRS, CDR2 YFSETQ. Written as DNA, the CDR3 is TGCGCCAGCAGCTCTCACGACGTGAGTGGCTACACCTTC. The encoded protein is CASSSHDVSGYTF. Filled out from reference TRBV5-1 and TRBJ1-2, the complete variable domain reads KAGVTQTPRYLIKTRGQQVTLSCSPISGHRSVSWYQQTPGQGLQFLFEYFSETQRNKGNFPGRFSGRQFSNSRSEMNVSTLELGDSALYLCASSSHDVSGYTFGSGTRLTVV.

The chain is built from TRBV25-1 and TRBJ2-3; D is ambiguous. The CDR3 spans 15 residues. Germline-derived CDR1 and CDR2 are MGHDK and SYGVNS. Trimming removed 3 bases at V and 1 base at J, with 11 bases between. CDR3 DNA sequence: TGTGCCAGCAGTGACTGGGGTTGGGGCACAGATACGCAGTATTTT. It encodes CASSDWGWGTDTQYF.

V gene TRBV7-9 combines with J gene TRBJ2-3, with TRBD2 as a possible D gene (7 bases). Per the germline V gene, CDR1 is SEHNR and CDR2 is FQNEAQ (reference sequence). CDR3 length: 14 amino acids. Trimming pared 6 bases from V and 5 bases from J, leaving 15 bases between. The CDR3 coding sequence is TGTGCCAGCAGTTACGGGGGGCAGGGAGATACGCAGTATTTT. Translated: CASSYGGQGDTQYF.

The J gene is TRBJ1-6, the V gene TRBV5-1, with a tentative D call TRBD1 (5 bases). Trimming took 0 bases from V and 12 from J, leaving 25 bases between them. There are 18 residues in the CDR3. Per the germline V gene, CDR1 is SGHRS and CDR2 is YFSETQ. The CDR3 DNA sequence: TGCGCCAGCAGCTTGGTTGGCGGGGACTCGCTGTATGTCGTACCCCTCCACTTT. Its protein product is CASSLVGGDSLYVVPLHF.

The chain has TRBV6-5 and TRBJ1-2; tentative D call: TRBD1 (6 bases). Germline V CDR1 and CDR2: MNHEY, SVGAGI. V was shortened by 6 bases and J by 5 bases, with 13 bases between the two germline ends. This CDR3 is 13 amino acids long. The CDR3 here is CASSRGTGYGYTF. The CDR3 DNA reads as TGTGCCAGCAGCCGCGGCACAGGGTATGGCTACACCTTC.

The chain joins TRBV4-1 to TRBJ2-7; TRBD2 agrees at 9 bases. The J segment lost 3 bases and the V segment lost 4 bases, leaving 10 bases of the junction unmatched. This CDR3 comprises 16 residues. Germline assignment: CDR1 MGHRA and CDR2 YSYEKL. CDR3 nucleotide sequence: TGCGCCAGCAGCCCCATCGGCGGGGGGGCCATCTACGAGCAGTACTTC. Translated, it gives CASSPIGGGAIYEQYF.